This is a list of T cell receptor beta chains from one sample in a study of cytotoxic CD8 clonotypes in ibrutinib-treated CLL. Generated by immunoSEQ multiplex PCR, the TCRdb table keeps only in-frame clones and is missing some. The sample comprises 25,000 to 35,000 clones, about three fifths of which are singletons, and less than 15% rests with the top ten. The source material was PBMCs, sampled before ibrutinib treatment. The receptors derive from a human donor with chronic lymphocytic leukemia. CDR3s include the opening cysteine and the closing phenylalanine or tryptophan. Fields, in order: D gene, J gene, V gene, clone size, CDR3 DNA, CDR3 protein. The D gene is left open where the match is weak. Some rows mark clone size as missing; the rest say once, few, many or name a class of expanded clone.

NA	TRBJ1-5	TRBV27	NA	TGTGCCAGCAGTGGGACTGCTAGCAATCAGCCCCAGCATTTT	CASSGTASNQPQHF
NA	TRBJ1-5	TRBV25-1	few	TGTGCCAGCAGTGACGGCCAGGTAAATCAGCCCCAGCATTTT	CASSDGQVNQPQHF
NA	TRBJ1-4	TRBV6-5	NA	TGTGCCAGCAGTTATATGGTTTCGACTAATGAAAAACTGTTTTTT	CASSYMVSTNEKLFF
NA	TRBJ2-7	TRBV6-1	NA	TGTGCCAGCAGTGAATCTACACTCATAGGAGGGTACGAGCAGTACTTC	CASSESTLIGGYEQYF
NA	TRBJ1-4	TRBV25-1	few	TGTGCCAGCAGTGAACGGGAGAGTAATGAAAAACTGTTTTTT	CASSERESNEKLFF
TRBD1	TRBJ1-2	TRBV5-6	NA	TGTGCCAGCAGCCCCGACAGGGCGAATGGCTACACCTTC	CASSPDRANGYTF
NA	TRBJ2-2	TRBV9	once	TGTGCCAGCAGCCCCGGACAGAACACCGGGGAGCTGTTTTTT	CASSPGQNTGELFF
TRBD1	TRBJ2-5	TRBV10-3	NA	TGTGCCATCAGTAGGGACAGGGGAGAGACCCAGTACTTC	CAISRDRGETQYF
NA	TRBJ2-2	TRBV10-3	NA	TGTGCCATCAGTGTAGCACCTACTAACACCGGGGAGCTGTTTTTT	CAISVAPTNTGELFF
NA	TRBJ2-7	TRBV2	few	TGTGCCAGCAGTGAGCCAGGGTCCTACGAGCAGTACTTC	CASSEPGSYEQYF
TRBD1	TRBJ2-6	TRBV2	NA	TGTGCCAGCAGTGAAGCCGGGACAGGGAACTCTGGGGCCAACGTCCTGACTTTC	CASSEAGTGNSGANVLTF
NA	TRBJ2-1	TRBV11-2	few	TGTGCCAGCAGGTACAGTGTAAATGAGCAGTTCTTC	CASRYSVNEQFF
NA	TRBJ2-3	TRBV5-6	NA	TGTGCCAGCAGCTCCCGCCCTCAGGGGCCAGATACGCAGTATTTT	CASSSRPQGPDTQYF
NA	TRBJ2-7	TRBV11-2	NA	TGTGCCAGCAGCTTGGGCTCGACATACTACGAGCAGTACTTC	CASSLGSTYYEQYF
TRBD1	TRBJ2-7	TRBV4-1	NA	TGCGCCAGCAGCACTGGAACCGGGACAGGGGCCTACTACGAGCAGTACTTC	CASSTGTGTGAYYEQYF
NA	TRBJ2-7	TRBV5-1	few	TGCGCCAGCAGCGGGACACGCCGACTATACGAGCAGTACTTC	CASSGTRRLYEQYF
NA	TRBJ1-1	TRBV6-1	NA	TGTGCCACCCGACAGGCCCCCGCTTCGAACACTGAAGCTTTCTTT	CATRQAPASNTEAFF
NA	TRBJ1-2	TRBV28	NA	TGTGCCAGCAGCCCCGCTTTCAGCGGGCGTGGCTATGGCTACACCTTC	CASSPAFSGRGYGYTF
NA	TRBJ2-7	TRBV28	NA	TGTGCCAGCAGTTTTTCAGCTTACGAGCAGTACTTC	CASSFSAYEQYF
NA	TRBJ1-3	TRBV20-1	NA	TGCAGTGATCCAGGGGGAAACACCATATATTTT	CSDPGGNTIYF
TRBD2	TRBJ2-1	TRBV29-1	NA	TGCAGCGCCCACCCCATGATGCGGGGGATAGACAATGAGCAGTTCTTC	CSAHPMMRGIDNEQFF
NA	TRBJ1-3	TRBV5-1	NA	TGCGCCAGCAGCCCCCAGGACGCTGGAAACACCATATATTTT	CASSPQDAGNTIYF
NA	TRBJ1-2	TRBV6-6	once	TGTGCCAGCTCCCCGCGGCAGAAACTTACTAACTATGGCTACACCTTC	CASSPRQKLTNYGYTF
NA	TRBJ1-4	TRBV18	NA	TGTGCCAGCTCACCTGGGACGGGGAATGAAAAACTGTTTTTT	CASSPGTGNEKLFF
NA	TRBJ2-7	TRBV5-1	NA	TGCGCCAGCAGCCCGGGGTGGACAGTCTCCTACGAGCAGTACTTC	CASSPGWTVSYEQYF
NA	TRBJ1-5	TRBV7-8	NA	TGTGCCAGCAGCCTAGTATCGGGGGGCAATCAGCCCCAGCATTTT	CASSLVSGGNQPQHF
NA	TRBJ1-3	TRBV5-4	NA	TGTGCCAGCAGCCAATGGCCCCGGGGCCGCGGAAACACCATATATTTT	CASSQWPRGRGNTIYF
NA	TRBJ2-7	TRBV4-1	NA	TGCGCCAGCGGGGGGAGTAGCGGGACAGCTGCCTACGAGCAGTACTTC	CASGGSSGTAAYEQYF
TRBD2	TRBJ2-5	TRBV4-2	NA	TGTGCCAGCAGCCAAGATCGTACTAGCGGAGCTATCTGGACCCAGTACTTC	CASSQDRTSGAIWTQYF
TRBD1	TRBJ1-5	TRBV4-1	NA	TGCGCCAGCAGCCAAGAAAACCGGGACAGGGTGAATCAGGGCCAGCATTTT	CASSQENRDRVNQGQHF
NA	TRBJ2-7	TRBV6-5	once	TGTGCCAGCAGTTACTCAATCCTGGGGGACTACGAGCAGTACTTC	CASSYSILGDYEQYF
NA	TRBJ1-5	TRBV7-9	NA	TGTGCCAGCAGCTTGGACAGCCCGACGGGGGGTCAGCCCCAGCATTTT	CASSLDSPTGGQPQHF